Each of the 22 T cell receptor beta chains below was sequenced from the same sample in a study of blood T cell repertoires in COVID-19 (dated by TCRdb to 2020 to 2022). To prepare the library, the immunoSEQ multiplex PCR assay was applied. The table was pulled from immuneACCESS by TCRdb, which kept in-frame rearrangements only. Such tables lose some clones; where checked, under half of the loss comes from unresolved V genes, and the rest has no known cause. Across this sample there are fewer than 350,000 clones, with around 85% seen only once. The ten largest clones take up under 2% of the sample. The specimen sequenced was PBMCs or T cells enriched from blood (not recorded which). The receptor set was obtained from a woman aged 30 to 39 who had been exposed to COVID-19.

This clone was found once. This chain links TRBV7-8 with TRBJ1-5, with 7 bases aligning to TRBD1. Germline V gene lookup returns CDR1 SGHVS and CDR2 FQNEAQ. V trimming: 1 base; J trimming: 3 bases; junction bases outside the gene matches: 6. The CDR3 has 16 amino acids. CDR3 loop: CASSLVTTGSNQPQHF. The CDR3, as DNA: TGTGCCAGCAGCTTAGTTACGACAGGGTCCAATCAGCCCCAGCATTTT.

This clone was recorded once. V and J are TRBV4-3 and TRBJ1-2; no reliable D call. The ends were cut back, 0 bases at V and 3 bases at J, with 8 bases in the middle. The germline CDR1 and CDR2 sequences are LGHNA and YSLEER. CDR3 length equals 14 residues. The CDR3 DNA reads TGCGCCAGCAGCCAAGAAGCGTTGGACTATGGCTACACCTTC. This encodes CASSQEALDYGYTF.

This sequence joins TRBV7-3 and TRBJ1-5; 7 nucleotides align to TRBD1. Trimming took 5 bases from V and 10 from J; bases not matched to a gene: 8. Germline CDR1 SGHTA, CDR2 FQGTGA. The CDR3 loop spans 13 amino acids. CDR3 region: CASSQGDASPQHF. The CDR3 DNA reads as TGTGCCAGCAGCCAGGGGGACGCCTCTCCCCAGCATTTT.

This clone was picked up one time. The V call is TRBV11-2, the J call TRBJ2-5; the match to TRBD2 covers 9 bases. V lost 5 bases and J lost 4; bases outside the gene matches: 11. Germline V gives CDR1 SGHAT, CDR2 FQNNGV. This CDR3 is built from 16 residues. The CDR3 DNA follows: TGTGCCAGCAGCCCCCGCGGGGGGGCAATATCAGAGACCCAGTACTTC. This codes for CASSPRGGAISETQYF.

This chain links TRBV30 with TRBJ2-7; no definite D call. The CDR3 loop spans 13 amino acids. The germline V gene has CDR1 GTSNPN and CDR2 SVGIG (reference sequence). The ends were cut back, 5 bases at V and 0 bases at J, with 11 bases in the middle. The CDR3 DNA is TGTGCCTGGGGCCAGGTGGGCTCCTACGAGCAGTACTTC. As protein: CAWGQVGSYEQYF.

The V gene is TRBV7-3, the J gene TRBJ1-3; tentative D call: TRBD1 (6 bases). V shed 5 bases and J shed 2 bases, with 19 bases lying between them. Per the germline V gene, CDR1 is SGHTA and CDR2 is FQGTGA. The CDR3 sequence is 17 residues long. CDR3 residues: CASSPGRAGEPGNTIYF. The CDR3 DNA follows: TGTGCCAGCAGCCCCGGTCGGGCAGGGGAGCCTGGAAACACCATATATTTT.

The chain uses TRBV28 and TRBJ1-4; 8 positions agree with TRBD1. The germline V gene encodes CDR1 MDHEN and CDR2 SYDVKM. The CDR3 consists of 16 residues. J lost 4 bases, V lost 1 base, and 5 bases had no gene match. The DNA of the CDR3 is TGTGCCAGCAGTTTATCACCGGGACAGGATAATGAAAAACTGTTTTTT. Translation: CASSLSPGQDNEKLFF.

The rearrangement links TRBV9 to TRBJ2-2; D perhaps matches TRBD2 (5 bases). V lost 9 bases and J lost 0, with 18 bases in between. Germline V gene sequence: CDR1 SGDLS, CDR2 YYNGEE. The CDR3 covers 16 residues. CDR3 DNA: TGTGCCAACCCCGCAATCGGGGAAACGAACACCGGGGAGCTGTTTTTT. This codes for CANPAIGETNTGELFF.

In this sample, this clone turned up once. This chain links TRBV5-1 with TRBJ2-7; a possible D gene is TRBD2 (6 bases). Trimming stripped 3 bases from V and 0 bases from J, with 10 bases between. CDR1 SGHRS and CDR2 YFSETQ come from the germline V gene. The CDR3 is 14 residues long. As DNA, the CDR3 is TGCGCCAGCAGCTCTAGCGTGAGCTCCTACGAGCAGTACTTC. Amino acid sequence: CASSSSVSSYEQYF.

The J gene is TRBJ1-2, the V gene TRBV30, with no clear D. The V end was cut by 1 base, the J end by 4 bases, with 4 bases between. The CDR3 totals 11 residues. Germline values: CDR1 GTSNPN, CDR2 SVGIG (reference sequence). The CDR3 reads CAWSGAYGYTF. CDR3 sequence (DNA): TGTGCCTGGAGTGGCGCCTATGGCTACACCTTC.

The genes are TRBV4-1 and TRBJ1-6; 8 bases agree with TRBD1. Germline CDR1 reads MGHRA; CDR2 reads YSYEKL. V was clipped by 3 bases and J by 7 bases; unmatched bases: 5. The CDR3 runs 15 residues. CDR3 DNA sequence: TGCGCCAGCAGCCAGGGAGACAGGGGAAATTCACCCCTCCACTTT. As protein: CASSQGDRGNSPLHF.

This clone has only a few counts. The chain carries TRBV6-5 and TRBJ1-2; unclear D gene. The V gene's germline CDR1 is MNHEY and CDR2 SVGAGI. V lost 7 bases to trimming and J lost 6 bases, with 12 bases between them. CDR3 length: 12 residues. Written as DNA, the CDR3 is TGTGCCAGCAAAAGAGGGAGCGATGGCTACACCTTC. Translating gives CASKRGSDGYTF.

The rearrangement joins TRBV7-2 to TRBJ1-5; a weak D match, TRBD1 (6 bases). Germline values: CDR1 SGHTA, CDR2 FQGNSA. Trimming removed 1 base at V and 2 bases at J, with 15 bases between. The CDR3 contains 17 residues. CDR3 sequence reads: CASSLEGSGVRNQPQHF. The CDR3 bases are TGTGCCAGCAGCTTAGAGGGGTCAGGGGTTCGCAATCAGCCCCAGCATTTT.

The V gene is TRBV3-1 (or the pseudogene TRBV3-2), the J gene TRBJ1-3; maybe TRBD1 (6 bases). The CDR3 extends over 17 amino acids. Trimming cost V 0 bases and J 0 bases, with 12 bases left between them. Germline V gene sequence: CDR1 LGHDT, CDR2 YNNKEL (reference sequence). The CDR3 loop reads CASSQDMGAISGNTIYF. As DNA, the CDR3 is TGTGCCAGCAGCCAAGATATGGGGGCCATCTCTGGAAACACCATATATTTT.

CDR3 sequence: CASSTGAGGPLGTDTQYF. CDR3 in DNA: TGTGCCAGCAGCACAGGGGCGGGAGGGCCTCTGGGCACAGATACGCAGTATTTT. This chain connects TRBV7-9 to TRBJ2-3; 9 nucleotides line up with TRBD2. The CDR3 has 18 amino acids. The germline gives CDR1 SEHNR, CDR2 FQNEAQ (reference sequence). V dropped 5 bases and J dropped 1; count of bases not matched to a gene: 13. The variable domain in full, with the rest retrieved from reference TRBV7-9 and TRBJ2-3, is DTGVSQNPRHKITKRGQNVTFRCDPISEHNRLYWYRQTLGQGPEFLTYFQNEAQLEKSRLLSDRFSAERPKGSFSTLEIQRTEQGDSAMYLCASSTGAGGPLGTDTQYFGPGTRLTVL.

V gene TRBV7-9 combines with J gene TRBJ2-7, with 9 bases matching TRBD1. Per germline, CDR1 SEHNR and CDR2 FQNEAQ (reference sequence). Trimming removed 3 bases from V and 1 base from J; junction bases left unmatched: 7. The CDR3 has 16 residues. For the CDR3, the DNA is TGTGCCAGCAGCTTCCTGCGAGGGACAGGGTCCTACGAGCAGTACTTC. Amino acid sequence: CASSFLRGTGSYEQYF.

The rearrangement uses TRBV3-1 (or the pseudogene TRBV3-2) and TRBJ1-2, with 9 positions matching TRBD1. Germline CDR1 is LGHDT and CDR2 is YNNKEL (reference sequence). The CDR3 runs to 12 residues. V was clipped by 8 bases and J by 2 bases; unmatched bases: 0. The CDR3 region is CASGQGNYGYTF. CDR3 sequence (DNA): TGTGCCAGCGGACAGGGGAACTATGGCTACACCTTC.

The chain links TRBV24-1 to TRBJ2-6; 9 bases are shared with TRBD1. Losses at the gene ends were 3 bases for V and 0 bases for J; bases not matched to a gene: 8. The CDR3 consists of 19 residues. Germline values: CDR1 KGHDR, CDR2 SFDVKD. The CDR3 nucleotides are TGTGCCACCAGTGATCCCCCCGGGACAGGGAGCTCTGGGGCCAACGTCCTGACTTTC. Translating it yields CATSDPPGTGSSGANVLTF.

CDR3 sequence: CASSLYRDLTRETQYF. CDR3 in DNA: TGTGCCAGCAGCCTCTACCGGGATCTGACTCGAGAGACCCAGTACTTC. J is TRBJ2-5 and V is TRBV11-2; perhaps TRBD2 as D (5 bases). Germline lookup yields CDR1 SGHAT and CDR2 FQNNGV. V was trimmed by 5 bases and J by 4 bases, leaving 20 bases between them. There are 16 residues in the CDR3.

The chain employs TRBV3-1 (or the pseudogene TRBV3-2) and TRBJ1-2; the D gene is possibly TRBD1 (6 bases). Between the trimmed V and J ends, which lost 0 bases and 8 bases, there was a span of 16 bases. This CDR3 region has 15 residues. The germline V gene encodes CDR1 LGHDT and CDR2 YNNKEL (reference sequence). Here the CDR3 DNA reads TGTGCCAGCAGCCAAGATCCCCAGGGGCGCGGGGGCTACACCTTC. This sequence encodes CASSQDPQGRGGYTF.

The J gene is TRBJ1-6, the V gene TRBV30, with 10 bases matching TRBD1. Germline V lookup: CDR1 GTSNPN, CDR2 SVGIG (reference sequence). The CDR3 loop spans 18 amino acids. J was trimmed by 4 bases and V by 4 bases; bases with no gene match: 13. CDR3 residues: CAWNLDRGRRGYNSPLHF. The CDR3 DNA reads TGTGCCTGGAACCTCGACAGGGGGCGCAGGGGTTATAATTCACCCCTCCACTTT.

Worth noting for this clone: Other DNA sequences within the sample encode an identical CDR3. The gene calls are TRBV2 and TRBJ2-7; TRBD1 is a possible D gene (5 bases). The CDR3 is 11 residues long. Per germline, CDR1 SNHLY and CDR2 FYNNEI. V lost 6 bases and J 3 bases, leaving 6 bases between the germline ends. This CDR3 reads CASRQVYEQYF. CDR3 DNA: TGTGCCAGCAGACAGGTCTACGAGCAGTACTTC.